This T cell receptor beta chain was captured in a study of cytomegalovirus exposure and HLA in healthy donors. A multiplex PCR was run with 60 Vbeta primers and 13 Jbeta primers. The repertoire was sequenced with immunoSEQ multiplex PCR; TCRdb's copy has only in-frame clones and lacks some. The data contain more than 150,000 clones, over 80% of them seen just once; the ten biggest clones take up under 1.5%. The CDR3 extends over 15 amino acids. Germline V gene lookup returns CDR1 SGHAT and CDR2 FQNNGV. V gave up 0 bases and J gave up 12 bases; unmatched junction bases: 8. These donors, healthy bone marrow donors, were studied.

The chain has TRBV11-2 and TRBJ2-1; 10 nucleotides line up with TRBD2. The receptor comes from a girl aged 10-17 years in good health and CMV-seropositive. The sequenced sample consisted of PBMCs. In nucleotides, the CDR3 is TGTGCCAGCAGCTTAGATCCTAGCGGGAGTATCGGGCAGTTCTTC. Protein sequence: CASSLDPSGSIGQFF.